This TCR beta chain was captured by sequencing in a study of T cell responses to AZD1222 COVID-19 vaccine. Study-wide results and caveats: Spike regions recognized by vaccine-associated CD4 TCRs spanned the protein, led by 160-218 and 743-854. Only six or seven AZD1222 recipients tested seropositive at baseline.

This CDR3 is built from 13 residues. Trimming removed 6 bases from V and 2 bases from J, with 11 bases in between. Germline V gives CDR1 MDHEN, CDR2 SYDVKM. As regards this clone: Its matching antigen is unknown.

Clones were read by immunoSEQ multiplex PCR, and TCRdb kept only the in-frame ones, dropping some. The sample yields fewer than 250,000 clones, 85% to 95% seen once. The chain links TRBV28 to TRBJ2-7; unclear D gene. The input for sequencing was peripheral blood, taken on day 0 of MenACWY control vaccination. This receptor was obtained from an adult in good health. In DNA form, the CDR3 reads TGTGCCAGCAGCCCCCGCGGAGCCTACGAGCAGTACTTC. It is translated as CASSPRGAYEQYF.